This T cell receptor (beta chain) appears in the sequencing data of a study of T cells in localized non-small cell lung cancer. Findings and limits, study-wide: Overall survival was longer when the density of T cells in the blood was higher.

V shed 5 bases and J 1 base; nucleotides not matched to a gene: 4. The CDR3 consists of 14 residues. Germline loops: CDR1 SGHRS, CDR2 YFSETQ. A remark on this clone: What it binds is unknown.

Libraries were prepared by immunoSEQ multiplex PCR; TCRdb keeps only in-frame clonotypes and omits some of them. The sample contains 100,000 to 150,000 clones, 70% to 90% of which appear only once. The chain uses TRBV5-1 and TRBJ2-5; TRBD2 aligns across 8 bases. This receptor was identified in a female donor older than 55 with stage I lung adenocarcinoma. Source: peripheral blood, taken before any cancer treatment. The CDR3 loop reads CASSNSGTQETQYF. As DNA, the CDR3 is TGCGCCAGCAGTAATAGCGGGACCCAAGAGACCCAGTACTTC.